There are many counts of the clone carrying this T cell receptor (beta chain). What it recognizes is unknown. The TCR beta CDR3 regions underwent amplification using RNA transcripts as the source. HTBI primers were employed in a first-round RT-PCR of the TCR CDR3. TCRdb used MiXCR to reprocess the multiplex PCR reads, holding one entry per CDR3 protein. The repertoire has about 560,000 distinct CDR3 sequences, roughly 17% of them found once; the top ten carry approximately 20%. The data were taken from a study of T cells in Graves' hyperthyroidism and ophthalmopathy. Study background: Blood was drawn when the patient was first diagnosed and still untreated. General study points: Blood also showed most of the thyroid clonotypes that were expanded above 0.001.

With 5 bases removed from V and 0 bases from J, the gap between germline ends came to 11 bases. CDR3 length equals 15 residues. The germline gives CDR1 SGHAT, CDR2 FQNNGV. Uncontrolled infection, other autoimmune disease, pregnancy and lactation each barred patients from inclusion. Each diagnosis was grounded in clinical symptoms, serum thyroxine and TRAb, thyroid ultrasound, and orbital computed tomography. This rearrangement joins TRBV11-2 to TRBJ2-1; possibly TRBD2 for D (6 bases). Sequencing used blood. This receptor was obtained from a woman aged 18 to 35 with Graves' hyperthyroidism. The CDR3 loop is CASSPLRGSYNEQFF. CDR3 DNA sequence: TGTGCCAGCAGCCCCTTGCGGGGCTCCTACAATGAGCAGTTCTTC.